The sequence of this T cell receptor (beta chain) was determined in a study of CD8+CD57+ T cells in acquired aplastic anemia. Genomic DNA, serving as template, underwent TCR beta VDJ and CDR3 profiling. TCRdb reanalysed the reads using MiXCR and keeps one entry per CDR3 protein. This repertoire shows 150,000 to 200,000 distinct CDR3 sequences, 35% to 55% found once; its top ten account for 0.8% to 1.1%. Germline V CDR1 and CDR2: ENHRY, SYGVKD. The CDR3 length is 14 residues. V dropped 6 bases and J dropped 12; count of bases not matched to a gene: 14. This clonotype has a single count. Sequencing was done on a sample of sorted CD4+, CD8+, or CD8+CD57+ T cells (not recorded which) from PBMCs. The chain links TRBV10-3 to TRBJ1-2; the match to TRBD1 covers 9 bases. The source is a human donor in good health. CDR3 nucleotide sequence: TGTGCCATCAGGACTACAGGGGGCCGGTCTGGAAACACCTTC. It codes for CAIRTTGGRSGNTF.